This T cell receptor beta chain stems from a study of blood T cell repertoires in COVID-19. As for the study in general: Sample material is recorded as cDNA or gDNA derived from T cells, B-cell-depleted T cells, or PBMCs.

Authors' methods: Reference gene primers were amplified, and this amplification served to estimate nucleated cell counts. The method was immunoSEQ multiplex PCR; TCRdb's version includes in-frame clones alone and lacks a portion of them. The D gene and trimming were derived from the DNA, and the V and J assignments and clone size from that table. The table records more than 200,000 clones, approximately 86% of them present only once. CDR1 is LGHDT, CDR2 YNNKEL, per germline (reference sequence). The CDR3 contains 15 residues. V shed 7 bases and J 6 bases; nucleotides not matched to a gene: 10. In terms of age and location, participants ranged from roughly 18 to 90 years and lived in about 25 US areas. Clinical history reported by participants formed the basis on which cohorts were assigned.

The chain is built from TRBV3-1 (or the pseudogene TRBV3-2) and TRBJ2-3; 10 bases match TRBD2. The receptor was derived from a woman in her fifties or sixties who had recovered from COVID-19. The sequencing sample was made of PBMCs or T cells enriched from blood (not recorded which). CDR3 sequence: CASNLAGENFDTQYF. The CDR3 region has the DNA TGTGCCAGCAACCTAGCGGGAGAAAATTTCGATACGCAGTATTTT.